Listed below are T cell receptor beta chains from one sample, sequenced in a study of regulatory T cells in long-lasting Graves disease. TCRdb reprocessed the multiplex PCR reads with MiXCR, giving one entry per CDR3 protein. The profile covers 450,000 or so distinct CDR3 sequences, with less than 25% appearing a single time and about 8.3% taken by the ten largest. Sample: peripheral blood mononuclear cells (PBMCs), taken when the disease was refractory, from a patient treated with antithyroid drugs. The receptors shown here come from a female donor with Graves disease. Both conserved end residues are part of each CDR3. Fields, in order: clone size, D gene, V gene, J gene, CDR3 length, CDR3 protein, CDR3 DNA. D genes are given only for firm matches. The size field is filled for only some rows; it gives once, few, many or a size class.

few	.	TRBV7-2	TRBJ1-1	14	CASSRMRTGNAAFF	TGTGCCAGCAGCCGAATGAGAACAGGGAACGCAGCTTTCTTT
.	.	TRBV28	TRBJ2-1	14	CASSSLTLVDEQFF	TGTGCCAGCAGTTCACTTACCTTGGTGGATGAGCAGTTCTTC
.	.	TRBV11-3	TRBJ2-4	16	CASSPSGTLAKNIQYF	TGTGCCAGCAGTCCGTCCGGGACCCTCGCCAAAAACATTCAGTACTTC
many	.	TRBV12-3/TRBV12-4	TRBJ2-7	14	CASRGGRFLDEQYF	TGTGCCAGCAGGGGGGGACGGTTCCTCGACGAGCAGTACTTC
.	.	TRBV11-2	TRBJ2-7	15	CASSLDPGTLYEQYF	TGTGCCAGCAGCTTAGATCCGGGGACACTCTACGAGCAGTACTTC
few	.	TRBV7-2	TRBJ1-1	13	CASSLEGGAEAFF	TGTGCCAGCAGCTTAGAAGGAGGGGCTGAAGCTTTCTTT
few	.	TRBV24-1	TRBJ1-5	13	CATSVGGNQPQHF	TGTGCCACCAGTGTGGGAGGCAATCAGCCCCAGCATTTT
few	.	TRBV2	TRBJ2-5	15	CASSLEQAQRETQYF	TGTGCCAGCAGCTTAGAACAGGCGCAGAGGGAGACCCAGTACTTC
few	.	TRBV7-9	TRBJ2-7	13	CASSLNSLYEQYF	TGTGCCAGCAGCTTAAACAGTCTCTACGAGCAGTACTTC
few	.	TRBV27	TRBJ2-4	14	CASSSSVAKNIQYF	TGTGCCAGCAGTTCCTCAGTAGCCAAAAACATTCAGTACTTC
.	.	TRBV20-1	TRBJ1-2	13	CSALDKGGYGYTF	TGCAGTGCTCTCGATAAGGGCGGCTATGGCTACACCTTC
many	.	TRBV20-1	TRBJ1-1	15	CSASYQGTYGTEAFF	TGCAGTGCTAGCTACCAGGGGACTTATGGCACTGAAGCTTTCTTT
.	.	TRBV3-1	TRBJ2-7	14	CASSQVSRSYEQYF	TGTGCCAGCAGCCAAGTATCGCGGTCCTACGAGCAGTACTTC
few	TRBD1	TRBV7-9	TRBJ2-7	15	CASSSPRQGVLEQYF	TGTGCCAGCAGCTCACCCCGACAGGGGGTCCTCGAGCAGTACTTC
few	.	TRBV5-1	TRBJ1-2	15	CASSEGGGLNYGYTF	TGCGCCAGCAGCGAAGGTGGGGGGCTTAACTATGGCTACACCTTC
.	.	TRBV9	TRBJ2-7	14	CASSGNHLATEQYF	TGTGCCAGCAGCGGAAACCATCTAGCGACCGAGCAGTACTTC
few	TRBD1	TRBV19	TRBJ2-2	13	CASTPRGPGELFF	TGTGCCAGTACTCCAAGGGGGCCCGGGGAGCTGTTTTTT
.	.	TRBV19	TRBJ2-5	14	CASSITGRGETQYF	TGTGCCAGTAGTATTACCGGACGAGGGGAGACCCAGTACTTC
.	.	TRBV27	TRBJ1-6	15	CASSFSRGSNSPLHF	TGTGCCAGCAGTTTTTCAAGGGGTTCGAATTCACCCCTCCACTTT
many	.	TRBV27	TRBJ2-7	14	CASSGRDNTYEQYF	TGTGCCAGCAGTGGACGGGACAACACCTACGAGCAGTACTTC
.	.	TRBV20-1	TRBJ2-7	15	CSARDPQNLVYEQYF	TGCAGTGCTAGAGATCCTCAGAATTTGGTCTACGAGCAGTACTTC
many	TRBD1	TRBV7-2	TRBJ1-4	14	CASSHSTGDEKLFF	TGTGCCAGCAGTCACTCGACAGGGGATGAAAAACTGTTTTTT
many	.	TRBV6-1	TRBJ2-7	11	CASTGGPEQYF	TGTGCCAGCACTGGCGGTCCTGAGCAGTACTTC
many	TRBD2	TRBV11-2	TRBJ2-5	13	CASRRLAGETQYF	TGTGCCAGCAGACGACTAGCGGGAGAGACCCAGTACTTC
many	TRBD1	TRBV15	TRBJ2-2	16	CATSTRQGLETGELFF	TGTGCCACCAGCACGCGACAGGGGTTGGAAACCGGGGAGCTGTTTTTT
many	TRBD2	TRBV20-1	TRBJ2-7	14	CSARRAGGPYEQYF	TGCAGTGCTAGAAGAGCGGGAGGTCCCTACGAGCAGTACTTC
.	TRBD1	TRBV7-6	TRBJ2-2	15	CASSRGQGNTGELFF	TGTGCCAGCAGCCGGGGACAGGGAAACACCGGGGAGCTGTTTTTT
many	.	TRBV6-2/TRBV6-3	TRBJ1-5	12	CASSLSDQPQHF	TGTGCCAGCAGCTTGTCCGATCAGCCCCAGCATTTT
many	TRBD1	TRBV27	TRBJ2-7	13	CASSIGTGGEQYF	TGTGCCAGCAGTATCGGGACAGGGGGCGAGCAGTACTTC
.	.	TRBV13	TRBJ2-7	14	CASSTRDGSYEQYF	TGTGCCAGCAGCACCCGGGACGGCTCCTACGAGCAGTACTTC
.	TRBD1	TRBV19	TRBJ1-5	16	CASRTRGQASNQPQHF	TGTGCCAGTAGAACCCGAGGACAGGCTAGCAATCAGCCCCAGCATTTT
many	.	TRBV6-1	TRBJ2-2	12	CASTQAGGELFF	TGTGCCAGCACCCAGGCGGGGGGGGAGCTGTTTTTT
.	.	TRBV7-2	TRBJ2-3	15	CASSLIAFEGDTQYF	TGTGCCAGCAGCTTAATAGCGTTCGAGGGTGATACGCAGTATTTT
.	.	TRBV7-9	TRBJ2-7	14	CASSQTTGLAEQYF	TGTGCCAGCAGCCAGACTACAGGGCTGGCCGAGCAGTACTTC
.	.	TRBV4-1	TRBJ2-5	13	CASSRGPQETQYF	TGCGCCAGCAGCCGGGGGCCCCAAGAGACCCAGTACTTC
few	TRBD2	TRBV5-6	TRBJ2-2	15	CASRPGGLQTGELFF	TGTGCCAGCAGGCCGGGAGGCCTACAAACCGGGGAGCTGTTTTTT
few	.	TRBV20-1	TRBJ2-7	14	CSARDEGTSYEQYF	TGCAGTGCTAGGGATGAAGGGACCTCCTACGAGCAGTACTTC
many	.	TRBV28	TRBJ2-7	13	CASSLGRGWEQYF	TGTGCCAGCAGTTTGGGCAGGGGATGGGAGCAGTACTTC
.	.	TRBV20-1	TRBJ2-7	14	CSAREAAAGGEQYF	TGCAGTGCTAGAGAGGCCGCCGCCGGGGGCGAGCAGTACTTC
few	.	TRBV7-6	TRBJ2-5	14	CASSLAGGTETQYF	TGTGCCAGCAGCTTAGCGGGCGGGACGGAGACCCAGTACTTC
.	.	TRBV5-4	TRBJ1-2	13	CASSSTTDYGYTF	TGTGCCAGCAGCTCGACTACCGACTATGGCTACACCTTC
few	.	TRBV20-1	TRBJ1-2	14	CSARYRDIGYGYTF	TGCAGTGCTCGGTACCGGGACATCGGATATGGCTACACCTTC